The source of this TCR beta chain is a study of cytomegalovirus exposure and HLA in healthy donors. Findings and caveats of the study: Among TCR beta chains, those listed as cytomegalovirus-associated numbered over 150. Sequencing likely caused a cluster of highly shared sequence variants. Near-uniform donor sequencing depth was presumed by presence/absence analyses.

In the case of this clone: Its antigen is not known.

This CDR3 comprises 16 residues. The ends were cut back, 2 bases at V and 8 bases at J, with 22 bases in the middle. Germline V lookup: CDR1 SGHRS, CDR2 YFSETQ. The PCR used 60 Vbeta and 13 Jbeta primers. Measured with immunoSEQ multiplex PCR; TCRdb has only the in-frame clones, and not every one. Of more than 95,000 clones in the sample, around four fifths were seen once. V usage is TRBV5-1 and J usage is TRBJ1-2, with unresolved D. Sequenced input: PBMCs. The source is a man aged 25 to 45 in good health and CMV-seronegative. The CDR3 sequence: CASSLGAREPLRGYTF. Written as DNA, the CDR3 is TGCGCCAGCAGCTTAGGAGCGAGGGAACCCTTGAGGGGCTACACCTTC.